This T cell receptor (beta chain) is drawn from a study of CXCR3-negative and CXCR3-positive naive CD8 T cells. 5' RACE with UMI labels generated the TRB cDNA libraries. From the 5' RACE reads, TCRdb lists one entry per CDR3 protein and no DNA. The sample totals 45,000 to 60,000 distinct CDR3 sequences. There are 14 residues in the CDR3. Germline V gene sequence: CDR1 MGHRA, CDR2 YSYEKL. Sequencing was carried out using memory CD8+ T cells from blood. This rearrangement joins TRBV4-1 to TRBJ2-7; TCRdb selects TRBD1, and the lack of DNA leaves this call unchecked. The TCR originated in a human donor in good health. Some clones in this sample may be carry-over from other donors' samples. The CDR3 reads CASSIRTASYEQYF.